This T cell receptor (beta chain) appears in the sequencing data of a study of OX40 agonist ivuxolimab in advanced cancers. This table comes from immunoSEQ multiplex PCR, and its TCRdb copy is limited to in-frame clones, with some not included. The sample includes around 60,000 clones, roughly 84% seen only once; the top ten take about 2.1%. Trimming took off 3 bases at V and 2 bases at J, with 14 bases between the two ends. Per the germline V gene, CDR1 is SNHLY and CDR2 is FYNNEI. This CDR3 has 16 amino acids. The receptor was isolated from an adult with an advanced solid tumor such as melanoma, head and neck, liver or kidney cancer. Specimen: CD4+ or CD8+ T cells sorted from blood, collected in a trial of the OX40 agonist ivuxolimab. The rearrangement uses TRBV2 and TRBJ2-1; possibly TRBD2 for D (7 bases). The CDR3, as DNA: TGTGCCAGCAGTGAGTTGGGGGGGCCCCCCTACAATGAGCAGTTCTTC. Its protein product is CASSELGGPPYNEQFF.